This TCR beta chain came from a study of cytomegalovirus exposure and HLA in healthy donors. The overall study: Earlier work reported approximately 110 million unique TCR beta sequences from 150 million to 200 million T cells. Early released data had tens of millions of unique TCRs, all coming from HLA-typed donors.

This clone has only a few counts. A multiplex PCR was run with 60 Vbeta primers and 13 Jbeta primers. Only in-frame clones appear in the TCRdb table, and some are missing; sequencing was by immunoSEQ multiplex PCR. The table has just over 150,000 clones, around 78% seen once. Germline V gene data show CDR1 as SEHNR and CDR2 as FQNEAQ (reference sequence). The CDR3 extends over 14 amino acids. V lost 1 base and J 4 bases, leaving 8 bases between the germline ends. Those who donated were healthy bone marrow donors. This clonotype was sampled from a woman in her thirties or forties in good health and CMV-seronegative. The chain links TRBV7-9 to TRBJ2-1; D remains ambiguous. Sequencing was done on a sample of PBMCs. DNA of the CDR3: TGTGCCAGCAGCTTAGTACTAAATTACAATGAGCAGTTCTTC. It is translated as CASSLVLNYNEQFF.